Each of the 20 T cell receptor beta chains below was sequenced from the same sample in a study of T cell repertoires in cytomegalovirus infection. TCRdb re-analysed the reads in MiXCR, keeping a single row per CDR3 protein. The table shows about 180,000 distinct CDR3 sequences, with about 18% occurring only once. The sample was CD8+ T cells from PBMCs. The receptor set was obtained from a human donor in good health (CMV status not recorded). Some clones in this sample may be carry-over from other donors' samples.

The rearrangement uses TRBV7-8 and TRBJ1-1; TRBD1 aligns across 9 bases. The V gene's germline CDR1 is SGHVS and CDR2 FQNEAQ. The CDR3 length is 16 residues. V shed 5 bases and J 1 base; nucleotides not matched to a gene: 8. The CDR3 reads CASSLSPGQGNTEAFF. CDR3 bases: TGTGCCAGCAGCCTATCTCCGGGACAGGGGAACACTGAAGCTTTCTTT.

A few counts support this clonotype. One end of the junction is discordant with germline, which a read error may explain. CDR3 sequence (DNA): TGTGCCAGCAGCTTAAACCAGGGACGAACTGAAGATTTCTTT. As protein: CASSLNQGRTEDFF. The chain joins TRBV7-6 to TRBJ1-1, with a possible D match to TRBD1 (5 bases). CDR3 size: 14 residues. Germline V gene data show CDR1 as SGHVS and CDR2 as FNYEAQ.

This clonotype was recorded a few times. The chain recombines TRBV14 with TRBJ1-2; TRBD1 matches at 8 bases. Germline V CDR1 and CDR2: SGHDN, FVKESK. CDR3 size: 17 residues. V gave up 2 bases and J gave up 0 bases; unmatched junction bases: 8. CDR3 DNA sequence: TGTGCCAGCAGCCAATCCGGGACAGGCGCAACTAACTATGGCTACACCTTC. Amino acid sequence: CASSQSGTGATNYGYTF.

The CDR3 coding sequence is TGTGCCAGCAGCCCGCTAGCGGGGGGGAGCACAGATACGCAGTATTTT. It encodes CASSPLAGGSTDTQYF. The V and J genes are TRBV5-5 and TRBJ2-3, with 12 positions matching TRBD2. V lost 4 bases to trimming and J lost 0 bases; unmatched junction nucleotides: 3. Per germline, CDR1 SGHKS and CDR2 YYEKEE (reference sequence). The length of the CDR3 is 16 residues.

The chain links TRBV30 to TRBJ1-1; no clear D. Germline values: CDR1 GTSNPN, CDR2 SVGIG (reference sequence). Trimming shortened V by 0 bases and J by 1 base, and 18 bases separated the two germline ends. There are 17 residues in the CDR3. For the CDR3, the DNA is TGTGCCTGGAGTGTCCGGGGTCCCGTGACGAAGAACACTGAAGCTTTCTTT. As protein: CAWSVRGPVTKNTEAFF. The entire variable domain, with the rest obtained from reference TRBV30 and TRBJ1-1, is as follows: SQTIHQWPATLVQPVGSPLSLECTVEGTSNPNLYWYRQAAGRGLQLLFYSVGIGQISSEVPQNLSASRPQDRQFILSSKKLLLSDSGFYLCAWSVRGPVTKNTEAFFGQGTRLTVV.

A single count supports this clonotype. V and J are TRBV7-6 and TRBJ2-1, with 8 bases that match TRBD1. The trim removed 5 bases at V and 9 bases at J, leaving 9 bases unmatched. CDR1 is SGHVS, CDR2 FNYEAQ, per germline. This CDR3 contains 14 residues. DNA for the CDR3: TGTGCCAGCAGCAAAGGGACAGGAACGGGTGAGCAGTTCTTC. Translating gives CASSKGTGTGEQFF.

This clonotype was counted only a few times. CDR3 in DNA: TGTGCCAGCAGGCCGTCGGGACAGGGGTCATTAGAAAGGAACACCGGGGAGCTGTTTTTT. Translated, it gives CASRPSGQGSLERNTGELFF. J is TRBJ2-2 and V is TRBV12-3 or TRBV12-4; TRBD1 matches 10 bases. The CDR3 has 20 amino acids. V shed 6 bases, J shed 1 base, and the junction held 17 bases outside the gene matches.

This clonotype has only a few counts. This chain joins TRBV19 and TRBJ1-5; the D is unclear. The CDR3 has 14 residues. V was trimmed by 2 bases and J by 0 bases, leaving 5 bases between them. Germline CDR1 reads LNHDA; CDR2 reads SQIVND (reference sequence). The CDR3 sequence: CASSILHSNQPQHF. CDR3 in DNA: TGTGCCAGTAGTATACTCCATAGCAATCAGCCCCAGCATTTT.

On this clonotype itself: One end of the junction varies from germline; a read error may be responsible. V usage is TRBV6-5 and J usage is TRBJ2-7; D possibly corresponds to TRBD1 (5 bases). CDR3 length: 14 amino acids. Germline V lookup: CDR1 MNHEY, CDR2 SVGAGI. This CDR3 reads CASSYGANSYEQCF. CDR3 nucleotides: TGTGCCAGCAGTTACGGGGCAAACTCCTACGAGCAGTGCTTC.

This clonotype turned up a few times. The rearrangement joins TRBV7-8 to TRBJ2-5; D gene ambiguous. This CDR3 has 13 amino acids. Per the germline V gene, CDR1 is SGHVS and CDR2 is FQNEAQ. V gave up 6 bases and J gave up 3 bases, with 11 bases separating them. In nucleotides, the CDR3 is TGTGCCAGCAGAGGAATGCAAAAAGAGACCCAGTACTTC. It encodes CASRGMQKETQYF. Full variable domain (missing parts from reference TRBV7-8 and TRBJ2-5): GAGVSQSPRYKVAKRGQDVALRCDPISGHVSLFWYQQALGQGPEFLTYFQNEAQLDKSGLPSDRFFAERPEGSVSTLKIQRTQQEDSAVYLCASRGMQKETQYFGPGTRLLVL.

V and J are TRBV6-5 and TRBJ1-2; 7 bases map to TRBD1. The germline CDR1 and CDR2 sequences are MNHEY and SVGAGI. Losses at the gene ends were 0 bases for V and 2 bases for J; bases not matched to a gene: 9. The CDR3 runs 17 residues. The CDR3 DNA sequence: TGTGCCAGCAGTTACTCGGTTCCGGTGACAGGGAACTATGGCTACACCTTC. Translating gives CASSYSVPVTGNYGYTF.

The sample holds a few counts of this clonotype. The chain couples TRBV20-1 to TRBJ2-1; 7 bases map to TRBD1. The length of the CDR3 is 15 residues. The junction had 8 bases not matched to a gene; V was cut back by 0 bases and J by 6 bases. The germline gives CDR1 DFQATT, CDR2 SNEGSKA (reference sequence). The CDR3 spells CSARDMRGRVNEQFF. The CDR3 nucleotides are TGCAGTGCTAGAGATATGAGGGGGCGGGTCAATGAGCAGTTCTTC.

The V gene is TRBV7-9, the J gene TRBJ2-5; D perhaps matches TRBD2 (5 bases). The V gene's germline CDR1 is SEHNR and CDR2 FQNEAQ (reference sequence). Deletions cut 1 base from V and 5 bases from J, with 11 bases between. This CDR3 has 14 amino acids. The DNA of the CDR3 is TGTGCCAGCAGCTTAGGAGGGATCAGGGAGACCCAGTACTTC. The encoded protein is CASSLGGIRETQYF. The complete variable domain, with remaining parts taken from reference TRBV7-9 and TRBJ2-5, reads DTGVSQNPRHKITKRGQNVTFRCDPISEHNRLYWYRQTLGQGPEFLTYFQNEAQLEKSRLLSDRFSAERPKGSFSTLEIQRTEQGDSAMYLCASSLGGIRETQYFGPGTRLLVL.

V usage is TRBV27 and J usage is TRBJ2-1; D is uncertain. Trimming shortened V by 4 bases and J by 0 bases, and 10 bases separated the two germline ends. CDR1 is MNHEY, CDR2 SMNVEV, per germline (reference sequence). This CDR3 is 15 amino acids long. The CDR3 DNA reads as TGTGCCAGCAGTTCCGGTGGCTACTCCTACAATGAGCAGTTCTTC. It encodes CASSSGGYSYNEQFF.

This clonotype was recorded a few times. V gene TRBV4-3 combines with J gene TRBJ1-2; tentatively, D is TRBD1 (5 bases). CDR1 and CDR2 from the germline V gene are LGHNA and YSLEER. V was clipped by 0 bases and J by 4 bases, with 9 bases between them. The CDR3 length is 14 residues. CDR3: CASSQDGTGYGYTF. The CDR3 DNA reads TGCGCCAGCAGCCAAGATGGGACGGGCTATGGCTACACCTTC.

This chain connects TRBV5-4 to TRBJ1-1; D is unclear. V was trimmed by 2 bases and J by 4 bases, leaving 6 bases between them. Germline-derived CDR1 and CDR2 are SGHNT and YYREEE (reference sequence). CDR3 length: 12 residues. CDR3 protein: CASSFGATEAFF. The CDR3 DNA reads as TGTGCCAGCAGCTTCGGAGCCACTGAAGCTTTCTTT.

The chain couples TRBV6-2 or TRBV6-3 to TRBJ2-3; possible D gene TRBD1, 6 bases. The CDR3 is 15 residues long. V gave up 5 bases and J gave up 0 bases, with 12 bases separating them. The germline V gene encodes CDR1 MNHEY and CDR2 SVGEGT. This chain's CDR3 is CASSLQGVSTDTQYF. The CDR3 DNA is TGTGCCAGCAGTCTACAGGGAGTAAGCACAGATACGCAGTATTTT.

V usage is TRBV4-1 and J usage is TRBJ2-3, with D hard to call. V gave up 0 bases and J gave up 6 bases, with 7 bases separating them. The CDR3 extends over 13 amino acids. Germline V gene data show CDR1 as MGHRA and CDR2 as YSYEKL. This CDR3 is CASSQEARDTQYF. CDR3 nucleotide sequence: TGCGCCAGCAGCCAAGAGGCCAGGGATACGCAGTATTTT.

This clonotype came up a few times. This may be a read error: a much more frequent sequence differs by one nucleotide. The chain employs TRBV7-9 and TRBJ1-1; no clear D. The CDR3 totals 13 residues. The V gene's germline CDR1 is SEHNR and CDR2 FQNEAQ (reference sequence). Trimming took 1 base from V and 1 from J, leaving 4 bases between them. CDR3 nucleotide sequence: TGTGCCAGCAGCTTAGAATCGAACACTGAAGCTTTCTTT. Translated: CASSLESNTEAFF.

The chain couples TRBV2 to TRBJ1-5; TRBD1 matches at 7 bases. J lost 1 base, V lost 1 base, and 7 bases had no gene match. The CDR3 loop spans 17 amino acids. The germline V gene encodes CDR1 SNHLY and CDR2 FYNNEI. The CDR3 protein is CASSEGDRVGSNQPQHF. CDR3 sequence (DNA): TGTGCCAGCAGTGAAGGTGACAGGGTTGGGAGCAATCAGCCCCAGCATTTT.